The 27 T cell receptor beta chains in this list originate from one sample, sequenced in a study of human T cells and chemical hapten exposure. MiXCR, run by TCRdb on the 5' RACE reads, gives a single entry per CDR3 protein. The data contain 110,000 or so distinct CDR3 sequences, roughly 18% of them seen just once; the ten biggest clones take up around 3%. Someone pulled total RNA out of unfractionated whole blood. The source is a human donor in good health.

The chain is built from TRBV28 and TRBJ1-1; D unclear. From germline, CDR1 is MDHEN and CDR2 SYDVKM. Between the trimmed V and J ends, which lost 5 bases and 5 bases, there was a span of 15 bases. The CDR3 length is 14 residues. CDR3 sequence (DNA): TGTGCCAGCAGTCCGGAGAAGGGTTGGACTGAAGCTTTCTTT. Protein product: CASSPEKGWTEAFF.

The CDR3 reads CASSRTSVAGGASGANVLTF. The DNA of the CDR3 is TGTGCCAGCAGTCGCACCTCGGTAGCAGGGGGCGCCTCTGGGGCCAACGTCCTGACTTTC. The chain employs TRBV12-3 or TRBV12-4 and TRBJ2-6; 8 nucleotides align to TRBD1. Trimming at V came to 5 bases and at J to 0 bases, leaving 15 bases not matched to a gene. The CDR3 covers 20 residues.

This clonotype was counted between two and nine times. The chain links TRBV5-1 to TRBJ2-5, with D unclear. Germline assignment: CDR1 SGHRS and CDR2 YFSETQ. Trimming took 3 bases from V and 1 from J, leaving 4 bases between them. The CDR3 has 12 amino acids. CDR3 residues: CASSSTQETQYF. In nucleotides, the CDR3 is TGCGCCAGCAGCTCAACCCAAGAGACCCAGTACTTC.

The chain carries TRBV11-1 and TRBJ1-1, with 7 bases fitting TRBD1. The CDR3 totals 15 residues. V shed 5 bases, J shed 4 bases, and the junction held 10 bases outside the gene matches. Per germline, CDR1 SGHAT and CDR2 FQDESV (reference sequence). The CDR3 loop reads CASSHSGQFGTEAFF. As DNA, the CDR3 is TGTGCCAGCAGCCATTCGGGACAGTTCGGCACTGAAGCTTTCTTT.

This chain joins TRBV20-1 and TRBJ2-7; 12 nucleotides align to TRBD2. The CDR3 sequence is 16 residues long. Trimming at V came to 6 bases and at J to 1 base, leaving 10 bases not matched to a gene. Germline V gene lookup returns CDR1 DFQATT and CDR2 SNEGSKA (reference sequence). As DNA, the CDR3 is TGCAGTGCCCCGCTAGCGGGAGGGCTGGGGTCCTACGAGCAGTACTTC. The encoded protein is CSAPLAGGLGSYEQYF.

This clonotype was seen a few times. The rearrangement uses TRBV28 and TRBJ2-1, with 7 bases matching TRBD2. The V gene end was trimmed by 8 bases and the J gene end by 7 bases; junction bases not matched to a gene: 14. Germline V CDR1 and CDR2: MDHEN, SYDVKM. The length of the CDR3 is 15 residues. CDR3 in DNA: TGTGCCAGCGGATATCTCGGGGAGGGTGCAAATGAGCAGTTCTTC. It encodes CASGYLGEGANEQFF. Using reference TRBV28 and TRBJ2-1 for the parts outside the CDR3, the full variable domain is DVKVTQSSRYLVKRTGEKVFLECVQDMDHENMFWYRQDPGLGLRLIYFSYDVKMKEKGDIPEGYSVSREKKERFSLILESASTNQTSMYLCASGYLGEGANEQFFGPGTRLTVL.

This clonotype was counted a few times. The V gene is TRBV7-9, the J gene TRBJ1-2; 9 bases map to TRBD1. The CDR3 contains 15 residues. V shed 5 bases, J shed 3 bases, and the junction held 7 bases outside the gene matches. Germline V gene sequence: CDR1 SEHNR, CDR2 FQNEAQ (reference sequence). The CDR3 sequence is CASSLPRTGDYGYTF. In DNA, the CDR3 is TGTGCCAGCAGCCTACCCCGGACAGGGGACTATGGCTACACCTTC.

This clonotype turned up a few times. The V and J genes are TRBV27 and TRBJ1-2, with unresolved D. With 4 bases removed from V and 0 bases from J, the gap between germline ends came to 9 bases. Per the germline V gene, CDR1 is MNHEY and CDR2 is SMNVEV (reference sequence). CDR3 length: 14 residues. The CDR3 loop reads CASSSGGANYGYTF. CDR3 sequence (DNA): TGTGCCAGCAGTTCGGGCGGCGCTAACTATGGCTACACCTTC.

This chain uses TRBV29-1 with TRBJ1-5; D unresolved. CDR3 length equals 13 residues. In germline, CDR1 is SQVTM, CDR2 ANQGSEA. The ends were cut back, 7 bases at V and 1 base at J, with 11 bases in the middle. For the CDR3, the DNA is TGCAGCGCCCGGATGGAGAGCAATCAGCCCCAGCATTTT. The encoded protein is CSARMESNQPQHF.

The chain joins TRBV12-3 or TRBV12-4 to TRBJ2-3; 11 positions match TRBD1. The CDR3 is 17 residues long. The V and J ends lost 5 bases and 2 bases, in that order; junction bases with no gene match: 9. CDR3 region: CASSGGTGGFLTDTQYF. CDR3 coding DNA: TGTGCCAGCAGTGGCGGGACAGGGGGTTTCCTCACAGATACGCAGTATTTT.

The chain joins TRBV5-1 to TRBJ2-1; 7 bases are shared with TRBD2. Trimming removed 6 bases from V and 6 bases from J; junction bases left unmatched: 9. The CDR3 spans 14 residues. Germline assignment: CDR1 SGHRS and CDR2 YFSETQ. The CDR3, as DNA: TGCGCCAGCACCCCCCGCGGGAGCGCCAATGAGCAGTTCTTC. It codes for CASTPRGSANEQFF.

This clonotype was seen a handful of times. The V and J genes are TRBV30 and TRBJ2-5; TRBD2 is a possible D gene (6 bases). Per germline, CDR1 GTSNPN and CDR2 SVGIG (reference sequence). Trimming took 4 bases from V and 0 from J, leaving 12 bases between them. The CDR3 is made up of 14 amino acids. CDR3 residues: CAWKTKRDQETQYF. CDR3 bases: TGTGCCTGGAAGACGAAGCGGGACCAAGAGACCCAGTACTTC.

The gene calls are TRBV7-9 and TRBJ1-1; no firm D call. Germline V lookup: CDR1 SEHNR, CDR2 FQNEAQ (reference sequence). The CDR3 sequence is 14 residues long. V was pared by 4 bases and J by 4 bases, with 13 bases between. For the CDR3, the DNA is TGTGCCAGCAGCTCCCAAAGGGTGAGCACTGAAGCTTTCTTT. As protein: CASSSQRVSTEAFF.

This clonotype was observed a handful of times. The gene calls are TRBV10-3 and TRBJ2-7; D might be TRBD2 (5 bases). Trimming took 6 bases from V and 3 from J, leaving 6 bases between them. The CDR3 has 11 amino acids. Germline V gives CDR1 ENHRY, CDR2 SYGVKD. For the CDR3, the DNA is TGTGCCATCAGCCGGGGCTACGAGCAGTACTTC. Residues: CAISRGYEQYF.

The chain employs TRBV2 and TRBJ2-3; possibly TRBD2 for D (5 bases). Trimming took 9 bases from V and 0 from J, leaving 16 bases between them. The CDR3 has 15 residues. Germline lookup yields CDR1 SNHLY and CDR2 FYNNEI. The DNA for the CDR3 is TGTGCCAGTGAGACGGGAAAGAGGAGCACAGATACGCAGTATTTT. This translates into CASETGKRSTDTQYF.

This clonotype has more than one count but fewer than ten. The chain uses TRBV20-1 and TRBJ1-1; 9 nucleotides align to TRBD1. The germline gives CDR1 DFQATT, CDR2 SNEGSKA (reference sequence). V lost 3 bases to trimming and J lost 1 base; unmatched junction nucleotides: 9. The CDR3 length is 16 residues. The CDR3 bases are TGCAGTGCTAGGGGACAGGGCTTCCCGGGGAACACTGAAGCTTTCTTT. Its protein is CSARGQGFPGNTEAFF.

This clonotype has just a few counts. The chain combines TRBV23-1 with TRBJ1-5, with 8 bases identical to TRBD1. TRBV23-1 is given ORF status, its function remaining uncertain. This CDR3 has 17 residues. Unmatched junction bases numbered 13, after V lost 7 bases and J lost 2 bases. This chain's CDR3 is CASTDGTGEVRNQPQHF. For the CDR3, the DNA is TGCGCCAGCACCGACGGGACAGGAGAAGTTCGCAATCAGCCCCAGCATTTT.

The J gene is TRBJ1-3, the V gene TRBV18, with D tentatively TRBD1 (5 bases). The germline V gene has CDR1 KGHSH and CDR2 LQKENI. Trimming stripped 2 bases from V and 0 bases from J, with 14 bases between. The CDR3 is 17 residues long. In nucleotides, the CDR3 is TGTGCCAGCTCACCAAGGAGGGACCCCCTCTCTGGAAACACCATATATTTT. Translation: CASSPRRDPLSGNTIYF.

The CDR3 DNA reads as TGTGCCAGCAGTGAAAGAGGGGGCCGAGTTAACTATGGCTACACCTTC. It translates to CASSERGGRVNYGYTF. This chain connects TRBV6-1 to TRBJ1-2, with 7 bases lining up with TRBD1. The CDR3 loop spans 16 amino acids. Germline CDR1 MNHNS, CDR2 SASEGT. The V and J ends lost 2 bases and 1 base, in that order; junction bases with no gene match: 7.

V usage is TRBV28 and J usage is TRBJ2-3; 9 positions match TRBD2. The CDR3 consists of 15 residues. V was pared by 6 bases and J by 2 bases, with 6 bases of the junction left unmatched. Germline assignment: CDR1 MDHEN and CDR2 SYDVKM. The CDR3 region has the DNA TGTGCCAGCAGCCGTAGCGGGAGTACCACAGATACGCAGTATTTT. Protein sequence: CASSRSGSTTDTQYF.

This clonotype has more than one count but fewer than ten. V gene TRBV20-1 combines with J gene TRBJ2-1; no clear D gene. This CDR3 spans 14 amino acids. V shed 1 base and J shed 8 bases, with 15 bases lying between them. In germline, CDR1 is DFQATT, CDR2 SNEGSKA (reference sequence). The CDR3 sequence is CSARATSLGDEQFF. The CDR3 nucleotides are TGCAGTGCTAGAGCGACTTCTCTTGGGGATGAGCAGTTCTTC.

This clonotype was counted between two and nine times. This sequence joins TRBV2 and TRBJ1-1; D not resolved. V was trimmed by 6 bases and J by 0 bases, leaving 14 bases between them. The CDR3 runs 15 residues. Germline-derived CDR1 and CDR2 are SNHLY and FYNNEI. CDR3 loop: CASSYAMGMNTEAFF. The CDR3 nucleotides read TGTGCCAGCAGCTACGCTATGGGTATGAACACTGAAGCTTTCTTT.

Only a few counts were recorded for this clonotype. CDR3 DNA sequence: TGCAGTGGGTCGGGAGGGGAGTTATCCTATGGCTACACCTTC. Residues: CSGSGGELSYGYTF. V gene TRBV20-1 combines with J gene TRBJ1-2; maybe TRBD1 (5 bases). V gave up 7 bases and J gave up 4 bases, with 19 bases separating them. Germline lookup yields CDR1 DFQATT and CDR2 SNEGSKA (reference sequence). There are 14 residues in the CDR3.

This clonotype occurred many times. The chain uses TRBV20-1 and TRBJ2-7, with a weak D call TRBD1 (5 bases). Germline-derived CDR1 and CDR2 are DFQATT and SNEGSKA (reference sequence). The ends were cut back, 2 bases at V and 2 bases at J, with 7 bases in the middle. CDR3 length: 12 residues. Here the CDR3 reads CSARQGPYEQYF. Here the CDR3 DNA reads TGCAGTGCTAGACAGGGTCCCTACGAGCAGTACTTC.

This clonotype was detected a few times. This chain uses TRBV6-5 with TRBJ1-1; perhaps TRBD1 as D (6 bases). Trimming removed 2 bases from V and 7 bases from J, with 8 bases in between. CDR1 and CDR2 from the germline V gene are MNHEY and SVGAGI. The CDR3 loop spans 12 amino acids. This CDR3 is CASSYQGIEAFF. The CDR3 coding sequence is TGTGCCAGCAGTTACCAGGGGATTGAAGCTTTCTTT.

This clonotype was picked up a small number of times. The CDR3 spells CASMVGTSEQFF. DNA for the CDR3: TGTGCCAGCATGGTCGGGACTAGTGAGCAGTTCTTC. The chain uses TRBV28 and TRBJ2-1; 8 nucleotides match TRBD2. Trimming cost V 7 bases and J 9 bases; bases outside gene matches: 5. CDR1 MDHEN and CDR2 SYDVKM come from the germline V gene. The CDR3 runs to 12 residues. Complete variable domain (other parts from reference TRBV28 and TRBJ2-1): DVKVTQSSRYLVKRTGEKVFLECVQDMDHENMFWYRQDPGLGLRLIYFSYDVKMKEKGDIPEGYSVSREKKERFSLILESASTNQTSMYLCASMVGTSEQFFGPGTRLTVL.

This clonotype has ten or more counts. This chain uses TRBV29-1 with TRBJ2-1, with D unresolved. CDR3 length: 13 residues. Between the trimmed V and J ends, which lost 2 bases and 10 bases, there was a span of 15 bases. Germline assignment: CDR1 SQVTM and CDR2 ANQGSEA. CDR3: CSVELEVGSEQFF. DNA of the CDR3: TGCAGCGTTGAATTAGAGGTAGGCTCAGAGCAGTTCTTC.